These T cell receptor beta chains were read from a single sample in a study of response to subunit inactivated influenza vaccine. TCRdb passed the RT-PCR reads through MiXCR, listing each CDR3 protein once. This sample yields fewer than 700,000 distinct CDR3 sequences, of which 10% to 15% are seen a single time; under 15% belongs to the top ten. The sample consisted of PBMCs from blood, taken 45 days after vaccination. The origin of the receptors is a man over 45 who received an inactivated influenza vaccine. Each CDR3 is given with its conserved first and last residue. A D gene is named only where the DNA matches it firmly. Clone size is shown for a subset of rows, as once, few, many or a class of expanded clone.

clone size	J gene	V gene	D gene	CDR3 DNA	CDR3 protein
.	TRBJ2-3	TRBV7-3	TRBD2	TGTGCCAGCAAGCCTAGCGGGAGTACAGATACGCAGTATTTT	CASKPSGSTDTQYF
.	TRBJ1-1	TRBV4-2	.	TGTGCCAGCAGCCGGGTTCGGGGTGACACTGAAGCTTTCTTT	CASSRVRGDTEAFF
many	TRBJ2-1	TRBV20-1	.	TGCAGTGCTAGACTAGGAAGGGCCGGTGAGCAGTTCTTC	CSARLGRAGEQFF
few	TRBJ2-1	TRBV20-1	.	TGCAGTGCTAGAGATCTAAGGGGGGCCTACAATGAGCAGTTCTTC	CSARDLRGAYNEQFF
.	TRBJ2-3	TRBV29-1	.	TGCAGCGGTCAGGACAGTTTTTATACGCAGTATTTT	CSGQDSFYTQYF
few	TRBJ2-1	TRBV28	TRBD2	TGTGCCAGCAGTTTATTTCGGGGGGTAACCTACAATGAGCAGTTCTTC	CASSLFRGVTYNEQFF
few	TRBJ2-3	TRBV11-1	TRBD2	TGTGCCAGCAGCTTAGCGTATTCAGCGGGGGGGCCAGTGGCAGATACGCAGTATTTT	CASSLAYSAGGPVADTQYF
.	TRBJ2-3	TRBV27	TRBD2	TGTGCCAGCAGTCTCCGGGGACTAGCGGTCACAGATACGCAGTATTTT	CASSLRGLAVTDTQYF
.	TRBJ2-3	TRBV18	.	TGTGCCAGCTCCCCGGGGGGCGGAGCCACAACAGATACGCAGTATTTT	CASSPGGGATTDTQYF
.	TRBJ2-5	TRBV12-3/TRBV12-4	.	TGTACCAGCAGTTTAGTGGGGGGACAAATTCGGTGGAAAGAGACCCAGTACTTC	CTSSLVGGQIRWKETQYF
.	TRBJ1-2	TRBV7-9	TRBD1	TGTGCCAGCAGCTCCCATTCGGGTGGGACAGTTTATGGCTACACCTTC	CASSSHSGGTVYGYTF
few	TRBJ2-7	TRBV7-7	.	TGTGCTAGCAGCCCCGGCCCGTCTCAGGGAACCTACGAGCAGTACTTC	CASSPGPSQGTYEQYF
few	TRBJ1-2	TRBV6-2/TRBV6-3	.	TGTGCCAGCAGAGGTAGGGGATTCGATGGCTACACCTTC	CASRGRGFDGYTF
.	TRBJ2-7	TRBV6-2/TRBV6-3	.	TGTGCCAGCACGACGGGGGCGGCCTACGAGCAGTACTTC	CASTTGAAYEQYF
.	TRBJ2-7	TRBV7-2	.	TGTGCCAGCAGCTTAGACCGTTTTACTACCTACGAGCAGTACTTC	CASSLDRFTTYEQYF
.	TRBJ2-1	TRBV6-1	.	TGTGCCAGCACCGATGCCGGGACGGCCTTCAATGAGCAGTTCTTC	CASTDAGTAFNEQFF
many	TRBJ1-1	TRBV30	.	TGTGCCTGGAGTGGGTTTGGTTCAATGAACACTGAAGCTTTCTTT	CAWSGFGSMNTEAFF
many	TRBJ2-3	TRBV10-3	TRBD2	TGTGCCATCAGTGAGGGGTTGACTAGCGGCACAGATACGCAGTATTTT	CAISEGLTSGTDTQYF
many	TRBJ2-1	TRBV12-3/TRBV12-4	.	TGTGCCAGCAGCCCCTCGGGGGCGCGCAATGAGCAGTTCTTC	CASSPSGARNEQFF
few	TRBJ1-2	TRBV7-9	TRBD1	TGTGCCAGCAGCTTAGCGGACAGGGTGGCTGATGGCTACACCTTC	CASSLADRVADGYTF
.	TRBJ1-1	TRBV20-1	TRBD1	TGCAGTGCTAGGGCCACAGGGGGCGCGACTGAAGCTTTCTTT	CSARATGGATEAFF
few	TRBJ2-7	TRBV28	.	TGTGCCAGCAGCCGTAAGGGGAACGAGCAGTACTTC	CASSRKGNEQYF
few	TRBJ2-2	TRBV7-2	TRBD1	TGTGCCAGCAGCCTGGCCGGGACAGGGTCGGTCGGGGAGCTGTTTTTT	CASSLAGTGSVGELFF
few	TRBJ1-4	TRBV29-1	.	TGCAGCGCCAGGAATGGGGAAAAACTGTTTTTT	CSARNGEKLFF
.	TRBJ2-5	TRBV7-9	TRBD1	TGTGCCAGCAGCCCGAGACAGGGTTTAGCTCAAGAGACCCAGTACTTC	CASSPRQGLAQETQYF